The entry that follows covers one T cell receptor beta chain sequence. Its antigen is not known. As the CDR3 is not closed by the conserved phenylalanine or tryptophan, this likely results from a read error. Sorted inputs of roughly 17,000 to 1,000,000 cells, with 10%, 30% or 50% RNA, yielded naive CD8 libraries. CD8+CD4-CCR7+CD45RA+ cells were sorted as naive CD8 T cells. The record originates from a study of molecular identifiers for immune sequencing clone quantification. Study results and caveats: In CMV-specific effectors, clones above 20 copies held over 99% of molecules; naive, under 1%.

Deletions cut 4 bases from V and 2 bases from J, with 11 bases between. Germline V CDR1 and CDR2: DFQATT, SNEGSKA (reference sequence). The length of the CDR3 is 14 residues. TCRdb passed the PCR reads through MiXCR, listing each CDR3 protein once. The sample includes nearly 650,000 distinct CDR3 sequences, over 25% of them seen just once. The V call is TRBV20-1, the J call TRBJ2-2; possible D gene TRBD1, 5 bases. Source material: naive CD8+ T cells from blood, with Jurkat cell RNA spiked in. Subset specified: FACS-sorted CD8+CD4-CCR7+CD45RA+ naive T cells. The source of this sequence is a human donor in good health. Some libraries in this study had Jurkat cell RNA spiked in. CDR3 in DNA: TGCAGTGCTAAAGACAGATCCAACACCGGGGAGCTGTTTTCT. Amino acid sequence: CSAKDRSNTGELFS.